This paragraph covers one T cell receptor beta chain sequence. The antigen remains undetermined. Indicated time point: pre-treatment baseline. Prior systemic cancer therapy, immunosuppressant use and other active malignancies excluded patients. Every bulk PBMC sample received the same 350 ng of DNA. Clones were sequenced by immunoSEQ multiplex PCR, and TCRdb holds only the in-frame ones, with some missing. The sample has about 8,500 clones, more than 75% seen once. The data were obtained in a study of blood T cell dynamics during melanoma immunotherapy. As for the study in general: Standard first-line treatment here was pembrolizumab or nivolumab plus ipilimumab in metastatic melanoma.

Broader study findings: PBMC repertoires of eventual disease-control patients split at W3 into clonality or diversity gains.

The sample was blood, taken from a patient treated with checkpoint blockade. This receptor was obtained from a human donor with melanoma.

CDR3 in DNA: TGTGCCACCAGCAGAGATCGGACGATGAGCTCCTACGAGCAGTACTTC. This encodes CATSRDRTMSSYEQYF. The V and J genes are TRBV15 and TRBJ2-7; D call uncertain. The CDR3 covers 16 residues. CDR1 and CDR2 (germline): LNHNV, YYDKDF (reference sequence). The V end was cut by 0 bases, the J end by 0 bases, with 12 bases between.